The 15 T cell receptor beta chains presented below share a single source sample, sequenced in a study of naive and memory T cell subsets. Study-wide points: A few larger clonotypes appeared in naive repertoires, especially CD8, possibly memory cells re-expressing CD45RA.

These receptors have no known antigen. Two oligonucleotides, mixed equimolar, formed the beta constant-region primer covering TRBC1 and TRBC2. Nested alpha and beta constant-region primers with the SP2 primer drove four PCR rounds on ligated cDNA. In TCRdb, the UMI-ligation and nested PCR reads were re-called with MiXCR into one record per CDR3 protein. The sample lists over 110,000 distinct CDR3 sequences; roughly a fifth were seen once. The sequenced material came from naive CD8+ T cells from blood. All receptors come from a human donor in good health.

This clonotype was counted between two and nine times. The chain combines TRBV11-2 with TRBJ2-7; 8 bases align to TRBD2. This CDR3 has 14 residues. Trimming removed 3 bases from V and 3 bases from J; junction bases left unmatched: 4. Germline CDR1 SGHAT, CDR2 FQNNGV. CDR3 in DNA: TGTGCCAGCAGCTTTGGACTAGCTGGCTACGAGCAGTACTTC. Translated, it gives CASSFGLAGYEQYF.

The chain employs TRBV7-3 and TRBJ2-5, with a tentative D call TRBD2 (5 bases). Trimming removed 1 base from V and 5 bases from J, with 17 bases in between. CDR1 and CDR2 from the germline V gene are SGHTA and FQGTGA. The CDR3 is 16 amino acids. As DNA, the CDR3 is TGTGCCAGCAGCTTAAACGGGGTCGGGGATGGTGAGACCCAGTACTTC. Residues: CASSLNGVGDGETQYF.

This clonotype was detected a few times. The chain carries TRBV13 and TRBJ2-5, with D possibly TRBD2 on 6 matching bases. CDR3 size: 12 residues. V dropped 0 bases and J dropped 9 bases, with 8 bases sitting between them. Germline CDR1 is PRHDT and CDR2 is FYEKMQ (reference sequence). CDR3 amino acids: CASSLGSGPQYF. CDR3 nucleotide sequence: TGTGCCAGCAGCTTAGGGAGCGGGCCCCAGTACTTC.

This clonotype has ten or more counts. V is TRBV7-6 and J is TRBJ2-7; TRBD1 is a possible D gene (5 bases). The germline CDR1 and CDR2 sequences are SGHVS and FNYEAQ. V dropped 5 bases and J dropped 7 bases, with 12 bases sitting between them. CDR3 size: 12 residues. The CDR3: CASSLDTREQYF. DNA of the CDR3: TGTGCCAGCAGCCTGGACACGAGGGAGCAGTACTTC.

This clonotype was seen more than once but under ten times. V and J are TRBV7-8 and TRBJ1-5; D call uncertain. Germline CDR1 reads SGHVS; CDR2 reads FQNEAQ. Trimming stripped 5 bases from V and 7 bases from J, with 9 bases between. CDR3 length: 12 residues. CDR3 sequence reads: CASSHMAQPQHF. Here the CDR3 DNA reads TGTGCCAGCAGCCACATGGCCCAGCCCCAGCATTTT.

J is TRBJ2-7 and V is TRBV30, with a weak D call TRBD2 (6 bases). Germline V lookup: CDR1 GTSNPN, CDR2 SVGIG (reference sequence). With 0 bases removed from V and 5 bases from J, the gap between germline ends came to 20 bases. The length of the CDR3 is 16 residues. The CDR3 bases are TGTGCCTGGAGTGTACTTGACGGGAGCTCTTTTAACGAGCAGTACTTC. Translating gives CAWSVLDGSSFNEQYF.

There are a few counts of this clonotype. V usage is TRBV28 and J usage is TRBJ1-1; D is possibly TRBD1 (5 bases). V dropped 7 bases and J dropped 6 bases, with 21 bases sitting between them. This CDR3 comprises 15 residues. Looked up from germline, CDR1 is MDHEN and CDR2 is SYDVKM. CDR3 DNA sequence: TGTGCCAGCATTCCAGTTGCCGGGGGGGACCCTGAAGCTTTCTTT. Translating gives CASIPVAGGDPEAFF.

This clonotype appeared a few times. The rearrangement uses TRBV4-3 and TRBJ2-7, with D possibly matching TRBD1 (6 bases). V was shortened by 3 bases and J by 5 bases, with 14 bases between the two germline ends. CDR3 length: 14 amino acids. The germline gives CDR1 LGHNA, CDR2 YSLEER. DNA of the CDR3: TGCGCCAGCAGCCAGAGAACAGGGAGCGACGAGCAGTACTTC. It yields the protein CASSQRTGSDEQYF.

The V call is TRBV27, the J call TRBJ2-5, with 9 bases that match TRBD1. CDR1 is MNHEY and CDR2 is SMNVEV in the germline V gene (reference sequence). The CDR3 has 17 residues. Unmatched junction bases numbered 13, after V lost 6 bases and J lost 2 bases. For the CDR3, the DNA is TGTGCCAGCAGCCAAGTGCCCGGGACAGGGTATCAAGAGACCCAGTACTTC. Its translation: CASSQVPGTGYQETQYF.

This clonotype turned up a few times. The chain combines TRBV12-3 or TRBV12-4 with TRBJ2-1, with a tentative D call TRBD2 (5 bases). The CDR3 is made up of 14 amino acids. The V end was cut by 3 bases, the J end by 3 bases, with 9 bases between. CDR3 coding DNA: TGTGCCAGCAGTTTGGGCGGGCTCTACAATGAGCAGTTCTTC. This sequence encodes CASSLGGLYNEQFF.

In its sample, this clonotype was seen a few times. V gene TRBV5-4 combines with J gene TRBJ1-2; D is uncertain. V lost 4 bases, J lost 0 bases, and 16 bases lay in between. The CDR3 has 16 amino acids. CDR1 and CDR2 from the germline V gene are SGHNT and YYREEE (reference sequence). The CDR3 reads CASSGPNSKTNYGYTF. As DNA, the CDR3 is TGTGCCAGCAGCGGACCCAACAGTAAAACTAACTATGGCTACACCTTC.

This clonotype has only a few counts. This chain joins TRBV7-2 and TRBJ2-7; possibly TRBD2 for D (6 bases). Per the germline V gene, CDR1 is SGHTA and CDR2 is FQGNSA. With 7 bases removed from V and 2 bases from J, the gap between germline ends came to 15 bases. The CDR3 contains 14 residues. The CDR3 region has the DNA TGTGCCAGCACCCCTCCGGGAGAAGCCTACGAGCAGTACTTC. Translation: CASTPPGEAYEQYF. Filled out from reference TRBV7-2 and TRBJ2-7, the complete variable domain reads GAGVSQSPSNKVTEKGKDVELRCDPISGHTALYWYRQSLGQGLEFLIYFQGNSAPDKSGLPSDRFSAERTGGSVSTLTIQRTQQEDSAVYLCASTPPGEAYEQYFGPGTRLTVT.

In its sample, this clonotype was seen a few times. For the CDR3, the DNA is TGTGCCACCAGCTCCCCGGGACAGGGGAGAAATGAGCAGTTCTTC. It encodes CATSSPGQGRNEQFF. This sequence joins TRBV15 and TRBJ2-1; 10 nucleotides line up with TRBD1. Germline values: CDR1 LNHNV, CDR2 YYDKDF (reference sequence). The CDR3 is made up of 15 amino acids. The trim removed 5 bases at V and 7 bases at J, leaving 8 bases unmatched.

This chain joins TRBV5-4 and TRBJ2-1, with D maybe TRBD2 (5 bases). Trimming stripped 2 bases from V and 12 bases from J, with 12 bases between. The CDR3 runs to 12 residues. Germline V gene data show CDR1 as SGHNT and CDR2 as YYREEE (reference sequence). In DNA, the CDR3 is TGTGCCAGCAGCTTTCTAGTCGGAGGGCAGTTCTTC. Translated, it gives CASSFLVGGQFF.

This clonotype occurred a few times. The V gene is TRBV28, the J gene TRBJ2-2, with D perhaps being TRBD1 or TRBD2 (5 bases each). Per the germline V gene, CDR1 is MDHEN and CDR2 is SYDVKM. The germline V and J ends were trimmed by 6 bases and 6 bases, with 17 bases remaining between them. The CDR3 length is 15 residues. CDR3 amino acids: CASSYLLGTSGELFF. The DNA of the CDR3 is TGTGCCAGCAGCTACCTACTCGGGACGTCCGGGGAGCTGTTTTTT.